This is a list of T cell receptor beta chains from one sample in a study of cytotoxic CD8 clonotypes in ibrutinib-treated CLL. Generated by immunoSEQ multiplex PCR, the TCRdb table keeps only in-frame clones and is missing some. The table lists 25,000 to 35,000 clones, roughly 57% of them singletons, with approximately 14% in the top ten. The material sequenced was PBMCs, taken before ibrutinib treatment. The origin of the receptors is a human donor with chronic lymphocytic leukemia. CDR3s include the opening cysteine and the closing phenylalanine or tryptophan. The order of the fields is clone size, J gene, V gene, D gene, CDR3 DNA, CDR3 protein. D genes are given only for firm matches. The size entry is marked missing in some rows and otherwise reads once, few, many or a size class.

>-|TRBJ2-6|TRBV10-2|-
TGCGCCAGCAGTGAGACCCGGAACTCTGGGGCCAACGTCCTGACTTTC
CASSETRNSGANVLTF
>few|TRBJ2-4|TRBV5-1|TRBD1
TGCGCCAGCAGCTACGGAGGGGACAGGCCCCAAAACATTCAGTACTTC
CASSYGGDRPQNIQYF
>once|TRBJ2-3|TRBV12-5|-
TGTGCTAGTGGTTTGCGGGGGGCACTAGGCAGCACAGATACGCAGTATTTT
CASGLRGALGSTDTQYF
>-|TRBJ1-3|TRBV6-5|-
TGTGCCAGCAGTTACTCCGACAGTCTCTCTGGAAACACCATATATTTT
CASSYSDSLSGNTIYF
>-|TRBJ2-1|TRBV11-3|TRBD2
TGTGCCAGCAGCCCCGGGGGGGGGCGCGACCCCTACAATGAGCAGTTCTTC
CASSPGGGRDPYNEQFF
>few|TRBJ2-7|TRBV21-1|-
TGTGCCAGCAGCAAAGAGGATAGGGAAGTAAGTACTATTCCACCTACAGGGGACTTC
CASSKEDREVSTIPPTGDF
>-|TRBJ1-4|TRBV11-2|TRBD1
TGTGCCAGCAGCCCGCGGACAGGGGTGATTGGTGAAAAACTGTTTTTT
CASSPRTGVIGEKLFF
>few|TRBJ1-4|TRBV2|TRBD1
TGTGCCAGCAGTGGCCGGACAGGGGTTGAAAAACTGTTTTTT
CASSGRTGVEKLFF
>few|TRBJ2-3|TRBV18|-
TGTGCCAGCTCCTCTTACTCCGGGGGAGGAGATACGCAGTATTTT
CASSSYSGGGDTQYF
>-|TRBJ2-4|TRBV21-1|-
TGTGGTAGCAGGGTCCCAGGGGCCAAAAACATTCAGTACTTC
CGSRVPGAKNIQYF
>-|TRBJ1-5|TRBV4-2|-
TGTGCCAGCGCCCGGACACCTTGGGGCAATCAGCCCCAGCATTTT
CASARTPWGNQPQHF
>-|TRBJ2-1|TRBV18|TRBD1
TGTGCCAGCTCACCACGGGATTTACAGGGGGTAGACGAGCAGTTCTTC
CASSPRDLQGVDEQFF
>-|TRBJ2-1|TRBV27|-
TGTGCCAGCAATTCCAGGAGCTCCTACAATGAGCAGTTCTTC
CASNSRSSYNEQFF
>-|TRBJ2-5|TRBV6-1|TRBD2
TGTGCCAGCAGCTATAGCGGGGGGGCGGAGACCCAGTACTTC
CASSYSGGAETQYF
>-|TRBJ1-5|TRBV10-3|-
TGTGCCAGCAGTGGTCGACAGGCACACAATCAGCCCCAGCATTTT
CASSGRQAHNQPQHF
>-|TRBJ1-1|TRBV29-1|TRBD1
TGCAGCGTAGGACAGGGGAAAAACACTGAAGCTTTCTTT
CSVGQGKNTEAFF
>-|TRBJ2-1|TRBV6-1|-
TGTGCCAGCAGTGAGATGATAAGCTCCTACAATGAGCAGTTCTTC
CASSEMISSYNEQFF
>medium-sized|TRBJ2-3|TRBV6-4|TRBD2
TGTGCCAGCAGTGAAGCGGGAGGAGGCACAGATACGCAGTATTTT
CASSEAGGGTDTQYF
>-|TRBJ2-1|TRBV11-2|-
TGTGCCAGCAGCTTAGGGCAGGAGCCGTACAATGAGCAGTTCTTC
CASSLGQEPYNEQFF
>-|TRBJ2-7|TRBV30|TRBD1
TGTGCCTGGAGTAGAGTGGGACAGGTCATCTACGAGCAGTACTTC
CAWSRVGQVIYEQYF
>few|TRBJ2-5|TRBV6-1|TRBD2
TGTGCCAGCGGCTGGACTAGCGGTTCCCAAGAGACCCAGTACTTC
CASGWTSGSQETQYF
>-|TRBJ2-7|TRBV28|-
TGTGCCAGCAGTTTATTAGGGGGCGAGCAGTACTTC
CASSLLGGEQYF
>-|TRBJ2-2|TRBV7-9|-
TGTGCCAGCAGCTTAGTAGGGGGAGCCGGGGAGCTGTTTTTT
CASSLVGGAGELFF
>-|TRBJ2-2|TRBV6-1|-
TGTGCCAGCATAGGGGGGCAGGGGAACACCGGGGAGCTGTTTTTT
CASIGGQGNTGELFF
>few|TRBJ2-7|TRBV25-1|-
TGTGCCAGCGCCCGCAGGGACGGCGACCACGAGCAGTACTTC
CASARRDGDHEQYF
>-|TRBJ2-3|TRBV11-2|TRBD2
TGTGCCAGCAGCCCCACGGGACTACCAGATACGCAGTATTTT
CASSPTGLPDTQYF
>-|TRBJ1-1|TRBV7-3|-
TGTGCCAGCAGTCGGACAAGAAACACTGAAGCTTTCTTT
CASSRTRNTEAFF
>-|TRBJ2-1|TRBV9|-
TGTGCCAGCAGCGTTAGCTCGAACTCCTACAATGAGCAGTTCTTC
CASSVSSNSYNEQFF
>-|TRBJ2-3|TRBV27|TRBD2
TGTGCCGGGCCGTTTAGCGGGAGGCCCACAGATACGCAGTATTTT
CAGPFSGRPTDTQYF
>-|TRBJ2-3|TRBV6-6|-
TGTGCCAGCAGATCCAGATCCTCGGGGGACACAGATACGCAGTATTTT
CASRSRSSGDTDTQYF
>few|TRBJ1-4|TRBV10-3|-
TGTGCCATCAGGCAGGGAGGGGATGAAAAACTGTTTTTT
CAIRQGGDEKLFF
>once|TRBJ1-2|TRBV30|-
TGTGCCTGGAGTGTAGGATCGACAGGCGGCTACACCTTC
CAWSVGSTGGYTF
>-|TRBJ2-3|TRBV5-6|TRBD1
TGTGCCAGCAGCTTAGCCACAGGGGTGGCAGATACGCAGTATTTT
CASSLATGVADTQYF
>-|TRBJ2-5|TRBV9|-
TGTGCCAGCAGCCCCCGGCTAGCCAGGAGAGAGACCCAGTACTTC
CASSPRLARRETQYF
>-|TRBJ2-2|TRBV2|-
TGTGCCAGCAGAACAGTCAACACCGGGGAGCTGTTTTTT
CASRTVNTGELFF
>-|TRBJ2-4|TRBV4-1|-
TGCGCCAGCAGCCAAGACCTAGCCAAAAACATTCAGTACTTC
CASSQDLAKNIQYF